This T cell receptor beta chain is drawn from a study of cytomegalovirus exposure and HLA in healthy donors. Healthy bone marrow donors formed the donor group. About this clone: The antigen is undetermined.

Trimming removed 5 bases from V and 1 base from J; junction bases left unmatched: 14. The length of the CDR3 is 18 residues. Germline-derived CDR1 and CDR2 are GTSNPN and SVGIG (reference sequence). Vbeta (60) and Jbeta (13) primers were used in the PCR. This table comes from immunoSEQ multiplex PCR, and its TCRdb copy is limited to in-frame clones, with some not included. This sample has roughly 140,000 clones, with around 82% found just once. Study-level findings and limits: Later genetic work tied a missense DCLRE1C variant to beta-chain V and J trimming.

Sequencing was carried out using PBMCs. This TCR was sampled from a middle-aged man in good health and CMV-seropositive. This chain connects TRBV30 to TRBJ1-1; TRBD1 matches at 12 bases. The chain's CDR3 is CAWDGGTGGLWSNTEAFF. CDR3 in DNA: TGTGCCTGGGATGGGGGGACAGGGGGCTTATGGTCGAACACTGAAGCTTTCTTT.